In this sample, the clone carrying this T cell receptor beta chain turned up many times. The sample is drawn from a study of blood T cells in healthy people across ages. The use of a sample-barcoded 5' primer and a J-beta primer mix characterized a second PCR of roughly 7 to 11 cycles. Every cDNA was tagged by a template-switch adaptor with 12 random nucleotides. Via MiXCR, TCRdb re-called the 5' RACE reads, giving one row per CDR3 protein. The sample has 800,000 to 1,000,000 distinct CDR3 sequences, 48% seen once. The sample taken for sequencing was blood. The TCR originated in a man younger than 45 in good health.

This CDR3 reads CASSYRVQNYEQYF. CDR3 in DNA: TGTGCCAGCAGTTACCGCGTCCAAAACTACGAGCAGTACTTC. This chain connects TRBV6-6 to TRBJ2-7, with D hard to call. The CDR3 is 14 amino acids. Trimming pared 2 bases from V and 3 bases from J, leaving 11 bases between. Germline V CDR1 and CDR2: MNHNY, SVGAGI (reference sequence).